This T cell receptor beta chain was observed in a study of blood T cell repertoires in COVID-19 (dated by TCRdb to the early 2020s). About the investigation overall: Samples covering the acute and convalescent phases of COVID-19 were provided by collaborators in the United States, Italy and Spain. The prospective study material was composed of cDNA or gDNA derived from T cells, B-cell-depleted T cells, or PBMCs. Deeply sampled blood TCRbeta repertoires from subjects exposed to, actively infected with, or recovered from COVID-19 were included in the dataset. The repertoires were made available in a free public database intended to serve as a resource for research on the immune response to SARS-CoV-2. Samples were obtained from the ongoing ImmuneRACE study (first 160 participants) and from some 1,200 subjects provided by 6 global collaborators. Nearly every sample came with metadata listing a de-identified subject ID, COVID-19 status, age in years and sex. HLA class I and class II types, where available, came from metadata supplied by the sample provider rather than from assay-based typing.

Another Seattle source contributed samples from volunteer blood donors who had recovered from COVID-19. The collaborating institutions used their own protocols to collect whole blood in K2EDTA tubes. For TCRbeta analysis, collaborators shipped samples as frozen whole blood, isolated PBMCs, or DNA extracted from either of those sample types. The immunoSEQ Assay, a bias-controlled multiplex PCR, was used to amplify TCRbeta CDR3 regions from genomic DNA. Processing in the source paper ran as follows. The number of nucleated cells in each sample was estimated from the amplification of reference gene primers within the assay. Sequence reads were collapsed and filtered to measure the absolute abundance of every unique TCRbeta CDR3 rearrangement. Productive Simpson clonality was computed per sample as the square root of Simpson's diversity index over productive rearrangements. TCRdb took this table from immuneACCESS and kept in-frame rearrangements with V and J called. Such tables lack part of the clones; where checked against another copy, unresolved V genes explain under half of the gap, and the rest is unexplained. The V and J calls and the clone size are those of that table, but D and trimming were determined from the DNA. In this sample the table shows approximately 240,000 clones, about 85% of which occur a single time. The ten largest clones take up roughly 12% of the sample.

General findings and caveats noted by the study authors: Clinical and demographic metadata were provided uncurated, with the amount varying by source and participant.

This clone has a handful of counts. No cognate antigen has been identified for it. Qualities for individual bases were not recorded, and no much larger clone is one base off. Sequences LGHNA (CDR1) and YSLEER (CDR2) are obtained from the germline V gene. Reading from cysteine to phenylalanine, the CDR3 counts 15 amino acids. The entry retains the CDR3 DNA only, 45 bases that are in frame from base 1. Relative to germline, V is 3 bases shorter and J is 7 bases shorter, with 13 bases between their ends. Recombination linked TRBV4-3 to TRBJ1-6, and perhaps TRBD1 as D gene, on 5 matching bases. The sample taken for sequencing was peripheral blood. The receptor comes from a woman between 18 and 29 years old who had recovered from COVID-19. The bases read TGCGCCAGCAGCCAGGACGAGACAGTCAATTCACCCCTCCACTTT. Its amino acids are CASSQDETVNSPLHF.